This T cell receptor beta chain was profiled in a study of blood T cell repertoires in COVID-19. Trimming took 4 bases from V and 3 from J; bases not matched to a gene: 3. Germline V gives CDR1 LGHNA, CDR2 YNFKEQ. CDR3 length equals 15 residues. In the authors' workflow: Quantification of nucleated cells was approximated via reference gene primer amplification. Clones were sequenced by immunoSEQ multiplex PCR, and TCRdb holds only the in-frame ones, with some missing. V, J and clone size are those of that table, while D and trimming were read from the DNA. The table has tens of thousands of clones, roughly 90% seen once. In this sample, this clone turned up a few times.

The receptor's source is a human donor in a cohort sampled during active COVID-19. Material for sequencing was peripheral blood. The gene calls are TRBV4-2 and TRBJ2-1; 10 bases align to TRBD2. This CDR3 is CASSLSGGIYNEQFF. DNA for the CDR3: TGTGCCAGCAGCCTTAGCGGGGGGATCTACAATGAGCAGTTCTTC.